This T cell receptor beta chain comes out of a study of cytomegalovirus exposure and HLA in healthy donors. Overall study findings and caveats: It was fewer than 200 TCR beta chains that were listed as cytomegalovirus-associated. Highly shared sequence variants in one cluster were likely a sequencing artifact. The authors later linked a missense DCLRE1C variant to TCR beta V- and J-gene trimming.

PCR used 60 Vbeta primers and 13 Jbeta primers. Some clones are missing from TCRdb's copy, which holds only in-frame ones; the method was immunoSEQ multiplex PCR. The sample shows roughly 120,000 clones, about 70% of them seen only once. In the case of this clone: Its antigen is currently unknown.

The clonotype comes from a woman aged 60 to 75 in good health and CMV-seropositive. Material for sequencing was PBMCs.

CDR3 coding DNA: TGTGCCAGCAGCTCGGGACTAGCGGGAGGTGAGCAGTTCTTC. Its translation is CASSSGLAGGEQFF. V usage is TRBV13 and J usage is TRBJ2-1; 15 bases agree with TRBD2. CDR1 and CDR2 (germline): PRHDT, FYEKMQ (reference sequence). Unmatched junction bases numbered 1, after V lost 4 bases and J lost 9 bases. The CDR3 consists of 14 residues. The full variable domain, rest sourced from reference TRBV13 and TRBJ2-1, is AAGVIQSPRHLIKEKRETATLKCYPIPRHDTVYWYQQGPGQDPQFLISFYEKMQSDKGSIPDRFSAQQFSDYHSELNMSSLELGDSALYFCASSSGLAGGEQFFGPGTRLTVL.